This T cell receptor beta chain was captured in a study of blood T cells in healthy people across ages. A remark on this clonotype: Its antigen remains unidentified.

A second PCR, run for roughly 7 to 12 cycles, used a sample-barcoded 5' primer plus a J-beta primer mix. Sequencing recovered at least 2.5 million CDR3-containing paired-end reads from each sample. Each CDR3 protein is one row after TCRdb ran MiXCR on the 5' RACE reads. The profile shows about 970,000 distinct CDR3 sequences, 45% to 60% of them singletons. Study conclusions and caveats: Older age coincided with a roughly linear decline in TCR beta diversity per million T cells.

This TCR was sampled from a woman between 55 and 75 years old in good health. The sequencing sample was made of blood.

The CDR3 coding sequence is TGTGCCAGCAGCAGCGGGATGTTTTACAATGAGCAGTACTTC. Its protein is CASSSGMFYNEQYF. V and J are TRBV27 and TRBJ2-5, with 7 nucleotides matching TRBD2. CDR3 length: 14 residues. The V gene end was trimmed by 6 bases and the J gene end by 11 bases; junction bases not matched to a gene: 15. The germline V gene encodes CDR1 MNHEY and CDR2 SMNVEV (reference sequence).